These 28 T cell receptor beta chains were all obtained from the same sample, sequenced in a study of T cell repertoires in cytomegalovirus infection. TCRdb reprocessed the reads with MiXCR, giving one entry per CDR3 protein. This table has around 630,000 distinct CDR3 sequences, approximately 25% appearing once. The sequencing input was CD8+ T cells from PBMCs. The receptor set was obtained from a human donor in good health (CMV status not recorded). Some clones in this sample may be carry-over from other donors' samples.

The chain has TRBV5-6 and TRBJ2-3, with 8 bases matching TRBD2. The CDR3 is 16 residues long. Germline-derived CDR1 and CDR2 are SGHDT and YYEEEE. After removal of 5 bases from V and 4 bases from J, the junction contained 12 bases not matched to a gene. CDR3 region: CASRDVGGGMSDTQYF. CDR3 DNA: TGTGCCAGCAGGGACGTCGGCGGGGGGATGTCAGATACGCAGTATTTT.

This chain joins TRBV29-1 and TRBJ2-1; D gene unclear. The CDR3 extends over 12 amino acids. V lost 4 bases, J lost 10 bases, and 14 bases lay in between. Germline-derived CDR1 and CDR2 are SQVTM and ANQGSEA. The CDR3 reads CSVGAWEGEQFF. The CDR3, as DNA: TGCAGCGTTGGAGCCTGGGAAGGGGAGCAGTTCTTC.

In this sample, this clonotype turned up many times. The genes are TRBV7-9 and TRBJ1-5, with TRBD1 matching 7 bases. Germline V gene lookup returns CDR1 SEHNR and CDR2 FQNEAQ (reference sequence). V shed 7 bases, J shed 6 bases, and the junction held 6 bases outside the gene matches. There are 13 residues in the CDR3. CDR3 DNA sequence: TGTGCCAGCAACGACAGGGCGTCTCAGCCCCAGCATTTT. It is translated as CASNDRASQPQHF.

The table lists this clonotype with a few counts. The CDR3 region is CASSLAGPVMNTEAFF. Written as DNA, the CDR3 is TGTGCCAGCAGCTTGGCCGGGCCGGTTATGAACACTGAAGCTTTCTTT. The chain recombines TRBV5-6 with TRBJ1-1; the D is unclear. Germline V gives CDR1 SGHDT, CDR2 YYEEEE. The CDR3 consists of 16 residues. Between the trimmed V and J ends, which lost 0 bases and 0 bases, there was a span of 12 bases.

The rearrangement links TRBV29-1 to TRBJ2-2; the D gene is possibly TRBD1 (6 bases). Germline loops: CDR1 SQVTM, CDR2 ANQGSEA. CDR3 length: 14 residues. Trimming cost V 4 bases and J 5 bases, with 14 bases left between them. This CDR3 is CSVVDRGRTGELFF. In nucleotides, the CDR3 is TGCAGCGTTGTGGACAGAGGAAGAACCGGGGAGCTGTTTTTT.

This clonotype was counted a few times. The genes are TRBV20-1 and TRBJ2-7; D is undetermined. V was clipped by 4 bases and J by 3 bases, with 13 bases between them. CDR1 and CDR2 (germline): DFQATT, SNEGSKA (reference sequence). The CDR3 is made up of 13 amino acids. CDR3 sequence: CSAIPFEVYEQYF. DNA for the CDR3: TGCAGTGCTATTCCCTTTGAGGTCTACGAGCAGTACTTC.

This clonotype showed up just a few times. The chain recombines TRBV29-1 with TRBJ1-1; no firm D call. The ends were cut back, 5 bases at V and 4 bases at J, with 11 bases in the middle. CDR3 length equals 12 residues. Germline V lookup: CDR1 SQVTM, CDR2 ANQGSEA. The CDR3 sequence: CSVQTRGTEAFF. In nucleotides, the CDR3 is TGCAGCGTTCAAACCCGGGGCACTGAAGCTTTCTTT.

With regard to this clonotype: Mismatch with germline at one junction end may stem from a read error. This chain links TRBV7-3 with TRBJ1-5; D gene ambiguous. The CDR3 totals 14 residues. The germline CDR1 and CDR2 sequences are SGHTA and FQGTGA. CDR3 sequence (DNA): TGTGCCAGCAGCCCCGCAAATGGAAATCAGCCCCAGCTTTTT. Amino acid sequence: CASSPANGNQPQLF.

The V and J genes are TRBV20-1 and TRBJ2-5; D is undetermined. The V gene's germline CDR1 is DFQATT and CDR2 SNEGSKA (reference sequence). With 2 bases removed from V and 1 base from J, the gap between germline ends came to 14 bases. The CDR3 runs to 15 residues. The CDR3 spells CSARYSRTFQETQYF. CDR3 DNA sequence: TGCAGTGCTAGATACAGCCGGACCTTCCAAGAGACCCAGTACTTC.

There are many counts of this clonotype. This chain connects TRBV7-6 to TRBJ1-1; D is unclear. V lost 1 base, J lost 1 base, and 10 bases lay in between. The CDR3 loop spans 15 amino acids. From germline, CDR1 is SGHVS and CDR2 FNYEAQ. The CDR3 here is CASSLGGKGNTEAFF. The CDR3 DNA reads TGTGCCAGCAGCTTAGGAGGGAAGGGGAACACTGAAGCTTTCTTT.

This clonotype occurred many times. CDR3 loop: CATAGTETYEQYF. DNA for the CDR3: TGTGCCACGGCCGGGACCGAAACCTACGAGCAGTACTTC. The V and J genes are TRBV10-3 and TRBJ2-7; D may be TRBD1 or TRBD2 (5 bases each). The germline V and J ends were trimmed by 10 bases and 2 bases, with 15 bases remaining between them. CDR3 length: 13 amino acids. In germline, CDR1 is ENHRY, CDR2 SYGVKD.

The chain couples TRBV29-1 to TRBJ2-2; D is ambiguous. Trimming cost V 8 bases and J 5 bases, with 12 bases left between them. Looked up from germline, CDR1 is SQVTM and CDR2 is ANQGSEA. This CDR3 comprises 12 residues. The CDR3: CSSPDGTGELFF. CDR3 sequence (DNA): TGCAGCTCGCCAGATGGTACCGGGGAGCTGTTTTTT.

The gene calls are TRBV11-2 and TRBJ1-6; D is undetermined. The ends were cut back, 5 bases at V and 2 bases at J, with 7 bases in the middle. This CDR3 is built from 14 residues. Germline assignment: CDR1 SGHAT and CDR2 FQNNGV. CDR3 DNA sequence: TGTGCCAGCAGCACGGGTCCCTATAATTCACCCCTCCACTTT. It translates to CASSTGPYNSPLHF.

This clonotype was observed a few times. V gene TRBV7-9 combines with J gene TRBJ2-7; 8 nucleotides line up with TRBD2. Unmatched junction bases numbered 13, after V lost 5 bases and J lost 1 base. The germline gives CDR1 SEHNR, CDR2 FQNEAQ (reference sequence). The CDR3 is made up of 17 amino acids. DNA of the CDR3: TGTGCCAGCAGCCCCCGGGGGGGAGCGGGGAGTTCCTACGAGCAGTACTTC. Translation gives CASSPRGGAGSSYEQYF.

V gene TRBV20-1 combines with J gene TRBJ2-3, with 7 bases identical to TRBD1. Germline V gene sequence: CDR1 DFQATT, CDR2 SNEGSKA (reference sequence). Losses at the gene ends were 7 bases for V and 3 bases for J; bases not matched to a gene: 16. This CDR3 spans 16 amino acids. The CDR3 loop reads CSGQEGGQPWTDTQYF. The CDR3 DNA reads as TGCAGTGGTCAGGAAGGGGGCCAGCCTTGGACAGATACGCAGTATTTT.

This clonotype was found many times. The chain joins TRBV10-3 to TRBJ2-5; tentatively, D is TRBD2 (5 bases). V lost 0 bases and J 5 bases, leaving 10 bases between the germline ends. The CDR3 covers 14 residues. Per the germline V gene, CDR1 is ENHRY and CDR2 is SYGVKD. The CDR3 loop is CAISESGAGETQYF. The CDR3 bases are TGTGCCATCAGTGAGTCGGGCGCGGGCGAGACCCAGTACTTC.

The sample holds a few counts of this clonotype. V and J are TRBV20-1 and TRBJ2-1; 16 nucleotides agree with TRBD2. Germline V gene data show CDR1 as DFQATT and CDR2 as SNEGSKA (reference sequence). V lost 0 bases to trimming and J lost 8 bases; unmatched junction nucleotides: 10. The CDR3 runs 18 residues. This CDR3 is CSARDPPGLAGGLHEQFF. The CDR3 bases are TGCAGTGCTAGAGATCCCCCGGGACTAGCGGGGGGGCTCCATGAGCAGTTCTTC.

This chain uses TRBV7-9 with TRBJ1-1; D call uncertain. V lost 6 bases, J lost 8 bases, and 13 bases lay in between. Germline CDR1 SEHNR, CDR2 FQNEAQ (reference sequence). There are 12 residues in the CDR3. The CDR3 DNA is TGTGCCAGCAGACAACAGAGAAACGAAGCTTTCTTT. Protein product: CASRQQRNEAFF.

The rearrangement uses TRBV12-3 or TRBV12-4 and TRBJ1-2; 7 bases line up with TRBD1. This CDR3 has 14 residues. J was trimmed by 7 bases and V by 7 bases; bases with no gene match: 12. DNA of the CDR3: TGTGCCAGCACCAACTCCGGGACAGAGGGTGGCTACACCTTC. Its protein product is CASTNSGTEGGYTF.

The rearrangement links TRBV6-5 to TRBJ2-1, with 10 bases fitting TRBD2. Germline trimming cut 5 bases from V and 0 bases from J; bases unmatched to any gene: 10. The CDR3 covers 18 residues. Germline-derived CDR1 and CDR2 are MNHEY and SVGAGI. CDR3 amino acids: CASSLGLAGESSYNEQFF. CDR3 bases: TGTGCCAGCAGTCTCGGGCTAGCGGGGGAGAGCTCCTACAATGAGCAGTTCTTC.

The chain joins TRBV5-1 to TRBJ2-1; 15 bases fit TRBD2. The germline CDR1 and CDR2 sequences are SGHRS and YFSETQ. J gave up 2 bases and V 4 bases, and 4 bases lay outside the gene matches. The CDR3 sequence is 17 residues long. Here the CDR3 reads CASSPGTSGGTYNEQFF. DNA for the CDR3: TGCGCCAGCAGCCCCGGGACTAGCGGGGGGACCTACAATGAGCAGTTCTTC. The complete variable domain, with remaining parts taken from reference TRBV5-1 and TRBJ2-1, reads KAGVTQTPRYLIKTRGQQVTLSCSPISGHRSVSWYQQTPGQGLQFLFEYFSETQRNKGNFPGRFSGRQFSNSRSEMNVSTLELGDSALYLCASSPGTSGGTYNEQFFGPGTRLTVL.

The rearrangement joins TRBV20-1 to TRBJ2-7; D gene unclear. V was shortened by 5 bases and J by 3 bases, with 11 bases between the two germline ends. CDR1 DFQATT and CDR2 SNEGSKA come from the germline V gene (reference sequence). The CDR3 length is 12 residues. CDR3 in DNA: TGCAGTGCTGCAGGACCGGACTACGAGCAGTACGTC. Amino acids: CSAAGPDYEQYV.

This clonotype was detected a few times. This chain joins TRBV28 and TRBJ2-7, with 8 bases that match TRBD1. Germline V gene sequence: CDR1 MDHEN, CDR2 SYDVKM. J gave up 5 bases and V 5 bases, and 14 bases lay outside the gene matches. There are 16 residues in the CDR3. The chain's CDR3 is CASSPQTGGRVNEQYV. The CDR3 DNA reads TGTGCCAGCAGTCCACAAACAGGGGGACGGGTCAACGAGCAGTACGTC.

This clonotype was seen only a few times. The rearrangement links TRBV28 to TRBJ2-7; D gene uncertain. V gave up 6 bases and J gave up 3 bases, with 12 bases separating them. CDR1 and CDR2 (germline): MDHEN, SYDVKM. CDR3 length: 13 residues. CDR3 in DNA: TGTGCCAGCAGGCATCTCTCCCACTACGAGCAGTACTTC. Translation gives CASRHLSHYEQYF.

The V gene is TRBV7-4, the J gene TRBJ2-7; perhaps TRBD1 as D (6 bases). Trimming cost V 1 base and J 3 bases, with 10 bases left between them. CDR3 size: 14 residues. CDR1 and CDR2 from the germline V gene are SGHVT and SQSDAQ. The CDR3 loop is CASSLVSQGYEQYF. CDR3 nucleotide sequence: TGTGCCAGCAGCTTAGTATCACAGGGCTACGAGCAGTACTTC. The variable domain in full, completed from reference TRBV7-4 and TRBJ2-7, reads GAGVSQSPRYKVAKRGRDVALRCDSISGHVTLYWYRQTLGQGSEVLTYSQSDAQRDKSGRPSGRFSAERPERSVSTLKIQRTEQGDSAVYLCASSLVSQGYEQYFGPGTRLTVT.

The chain joins TRBV19 to TRBJ1-2; tentative D call: TRBD1 (5 bases). CDR3 length equals 13 residues. The germline CDR1 and CDR2 sequences are LNHDA and SQIVND (reference sequence). The V end was cut by 8 bases, the J end by 5 bases, with 15 bases between. The CDR3 sequence: CASSGHRFYGYTF. The CDR3 DNA is TGTGCCAGTTCCGGCCACAGGTTTTATGGCTACACCTTC.

In this sample, this clonotype turned up a few times. The rearrangement uses TRBV28 and TRBJ1-2, with D perhaps matching TRBD1 (5 bases). The V end lost 2 bases, the J end lost 2 bases, and 9 bases lay between the germline ends. Germline CDR1 reads MDHEN; CDR2 reads SYDVKM. The CDR3 extends over 14 amino acids. CDR3 nucleotide sequence: TGTGCCAGCAGTTTAATGCAGGGAAACTATGGCTACACCTTC. It yields the protein CASSLMQGNYGYTF.

There are many counts of this clonotype. This sequence joins TRBV7-2 and TRBJ1-1; no clear D gene. The CDR3 has 13 amino acids. The germline V gene has CDR1 SGHTA and CDR2 FQGNSA. V was pared by 5 bases and J by 4 bases, with 11 bases between. The CDR3 sequence: CASSPTERTEAFF. DNA for the CDR3: TGTGCCAGCAGCCCGACTGAGCGCACTGAAGCTTTCTTT.